This T cell receptor (beta chain) emerged from a study of blood T cell repertoires in COVID-19. Overall study context: There were acute and convalescent COVID-19 samples, and they came from the United States, Italy and Spain. PBMCs, B-cell-depleted T cells, or T cells provided the cDNA or gDNA that made up the material.

CDR1 SGHTS and CDR2 YDEGEE come from the germline V gene. CDR3 size: 17 residues. Trimming cost V 0 bases and J 0 bases, with 13 bases left between them. The data were produced by immunoSEQ multiplex PCR, yet TCRdb's version contains in-frame clones alone and is incomplete. This sample yields about 310,000 clones, of which around 86% are seen a single time; 1% belongs to the top ten. This sequence was found in a man in his fifties with active or convalescent COVID-19. Source material: peripheral blood. The rearrangement uses TRBV5-8 and TRBJ1-5; tentative D call: TRBD1 (5 bases). The CDR3 DNA reads TGTGCCAGCAGCTTGGCCCTTCAGGGAATTAGCAATCAGCCCCAGCATTTT. Amino acid sequence: CASSLALQGISNQPQHF.